The 30 T cell receptor beta chains given below trace back to one sample, sequenced in a study of blood T cells in healthy people across ages. A second PCR, run for roughly 7 to 11 cycles, used a sample-barcoded 5' primer plus a J-beta primer mix. TCRdb re-derived calls from the 5' RACE reads in MiXCR, one entry per CDR3 protein. Among 590,000 or so distinct CDR3 sequences listed, roughly 31% were seen once. The sample taken for sequencing was blood. All receptors derive from a woman at least 80 years old in good health.

This clonotype was counted a few times. The J gene is TRBJ1-6, the V gene TRBV7-3; D might be TRBD1 (6 bases). V was clipped by 3 bases and J by 5 bases, with 11 bases between them. There are 15 residues in the CDR3. Germline V gives CDR1 SGHTA, CDR2 FQGTGA. This CDR3 reads CASSLGHGDNSPLHF. CDR3 nucleotides: TGTGCCAGCAGCTTGGGACATGGGGATAATTCACCCCTCCACTTT. The full variable domain, in which reference TRBV7-3 and TRBJ1-6 provide the parts outside the CDR3, is GAGVSQTPSNKVTEKGKYVELRCDPISGHTALYWYRQSLGQGPEFLIYFQGTGAADDSGLPNDRFFAVRPEGSVSTLKIQRTERGDSAVYLCASSLGHGDNSPLHFGNGTRLTVT.

The table lists this clonotype with many counts. DNA of the CDR3: TGTGCCAGCAGTCCCCCTAGGGAGCGGGCTTTCTTT. Its protein product is CASSPPRERAFF. The chain employs TRBV12-3 or TRBV12-4 and TRBJ1-1, with D unresolved. V gave up 5 bases and J gave up 11 bases, with 15 bases separating them. The CDR3 is made up of 12 amino acids.

This clonotype was seen repeatedly, ten times or more. CDR3 in amino acids: CASSNNDAGSYEQYF. The CDR3 DNA is TGTGCCAGCAGCAACAACGACGCAGGCTCCTACGAGCAGTACTTC. The rearrangement links TRBV6-5 to TRBJ2-7; D remains ambiguous. The CDR3 sequence is 15 residues long. Germline lookup yields CDR1 MNHEY and CDR2 SVGAGI. The ends were cut back, 6 bases at V and 0 bases at J, with 15 bases in the middle.

A remark on this clonotype: This sequence may be a read error, since a much larger clone differs from it by one base. The chain has TRBV20-1 and TRBJ2-1; no clear D gene. The J call may not be correct, given that the DNA end is closer to TRBJ2-7. Per germline, CDR1 DFQATT and CDR2 SNEGSKA (reference sequence). CDR3 length equals 10 residues. The CDR3 spells CSTEYNEQYF. The DNA of the CDR3 is TGCAGTACTGAATACAATGAGCAGTACTTC.

Many counts were recorded for this clonotype. This sequence joins TRBV30 and TRBJ2-3; tentative D call: TRBD2 (6 bases). The CDR3 covers 14 residues. Germline V gene sequence: CDR1 GTSNPN, CDR2 SVGIG (reference sequence). V lost 4 bases to trimming and J lost 3 bases, with 14 bases between them. CDR3 in DNA: TGTGCCTGGATGAGGGGAGGATGGACAGATACGCAGTATTTT. It codes for CAWMRGGWTDTQYF. The variable domain in full, with the rest retrieved from reference TRBV30 and TRBJ2-3, is SQTIHQWPATLVQPVGSPLSLECTVEGTSNPNLYWYRQAAGRGLQLLFYSVGIGQISSEVPQNLSASRPQDRQFILSSKKLLLSDSGFYLCAWMRGGWTDTQYFGPGTRLTVL.

This clonotype was seen many times. The genes are TRBV7-2 and TRBJ1-5; D gene ambiguous. CDR1 and CDR2 (germline): SGHTA, FQGNSA. CDR3 length equals 13 residues. Between the trimmed V and J ends, which lost 1 base and 4 bases, there was a span of 5 bases. The CDR3: CASSLERNQPQHF. CDR3 sequence (DNA): TGTGCCAGCAGCTTAGAGCGGAATCAGCCCCAGCATTTT.

This clonotype was recorded many times. The V gene is TRBV6-1, the J gene TRBJ2-5; the D gene could be TRBD1 or TRBD2 (5 bases each). Germline values: CDR1 MNHNS, CDR2 SASEGT. The germline V and J ends were trimmed by 5 bases and 3 bases, with 22 bases remaining between them. The CDR3 consists of 17 residues. The CDR3 sequence is CASSPLSPGTTKETQYF. CDR3 sequence (DNA): TGTGCCAGCAGTCCCCTCTCTCCCGGGACCACTAAAGAGACCCAGTACTTC.

This clonotype has more than one count but fewer than ten. This chain joins TRBV5-4 and TRBJ1-4, with D hard to call. The CDR3 extends over 14 amino acids. The germline V gene encodes CDR1 SGHNT and CDR2 YYREEE (reference sequence). With 3 bases removed from V and 7 bases from J, the gap between germline ends came to 13 bases. In DNA, the CDR3 is TGTGCCAGCAGCTCCACGGGCATCGGTGAAAAACTGTTTTTT. It specifies CASSSTGIGEKLFF.

This clonotype has ten or more counts. The chain carries TRBV20-1 and TRBJ1-2, with TRBD1 identical over 10 bases. Germline V gives CDR1 DFQATT, CDR2 SNEGSKA (reference sequence). The CDR3 is made up of 15 amino acids. After removal of 3 bases from V and 8 bases from J, the junction contained 12 bases not matched to a gene. CDR3 sequence: CSASPGQGMNTGYTF. As DNA, the CDR3 is TGCAGTGCTAGTCCGGGACAGGGGATGAATACCGGCTACACCTTC.

The J gene is TRBJ2-2, the V gene TRBV30; 8 nucleotides line up with TRBD1. V shed 4 bases and J 6 bases; nucleotides not matched to a gene: 1. Germline values: CDR1 GTSNPN, CDR2 SVGIG (reference sequence). This CDR3 spans 12 amino acids. The CDR3 here is CAWTQGAGELFF. For the CDR3, the DNA is TGTGCCTGGACACAGGGGGCCGGGGAGCTGTTTTTT.

With regard to this clonotype: This clone may be a read error of a much larger clone one base away. The chain recombines TRBV9 with TRBJ2-3; D is unclear. CDR3 length: 13 amino acids. V lost 0 bases and J 4 bases, leaving 6 bases between the germline ends. CDR1 is SGDLS, CDR2 YYNGEE, per germline. CDR3 DNA: TGTGCCAGCAGCGTAGGAGAGGCAGATACGCAGTATTTT. Protein sequence: CASSVGEADTQYF.

This clonotype was picked up many times. The gene calls are TRBV6-1 and TRBJ2-1; 11 nucleotides line up with TRBD2. Germline-derived CDR1 and CDR2 are MNHNS and SASEGT. After removal of 5 bases from V and 6 bases from J, the junction contained 6 bases not matched to a gene. The CDR3 runs to 15 residues. The CDR3: CASSKGLAVPNEQFF. The CDR3 DNA reads as TGTGCCAGCAGTAAGGGACTAGCGGTGCCCAATGAGCAGTTCTTC.

The J gene is TRBJ2-3, the V gene TRBV20-1, with 7 bases matching TRBD2. Germline V gene lookup returns CDR1 DFQATT and CDR2 SNEGSKA (reference sequence). V lost 0 bases to trimming and J lost 5 bases; unmatched junction nucleotides: 14. The CDR3 has 17 amino acids. This chain's CDR3 is CSARDVRGGGDEDTQYF. The CDR3 DNA follows: TGCAGTGCTAGAGACGTACGCGGGGGAGGAGACGAAGATACGCAGTATTTT.

This clonotype was detected only a few times. This may be a read error: a much more frequent sequence differs by one nucleotide. CDR3 amino acids: CASILRAEHYNEQFF. In DNA form, the CDR3 reads TGTGCCAGCATCTTACGAGCGGAACACTACAATGAGCAGTTCTTC. The V gene is TRBV12-3 or TRBV12-4, the J gene TRBJ2-1; D might be TRBD2 (5 bases). CDR3 size: 15 residues. V lost 7 bases and J lost 3, with 16 bases in between.

The chain carries TRBV3-1 and TRBJ2-3, with 7 nucleotides matching TRBD1. V shed 3 bases, J shed 2 bases, and the junction held 5 bases outside the gene matches. CDR1 and CDR2 from the germline V gene are LGHDT and YNNKEL (reference sequence). The CDR3 sequence is 15 residues long. Here the CDR3 reads CASSQRQGATDTQYF. CDR3 sequence (DNA): TGTGCCAGCAGCCAGCGACAGGGCGCCACAGATACGCAGTATTTT.

This clonotype was found many times. The chain links TRBV5-1 to TRBJ2-1; D is possibly TRBD2 (5 bases). Germline V gives CDR1 SGHRS, CDR2 YFSETQ. Trimming left V 2 bases short and J 10 bases short, with 10 bases between. The CDR3 is 12 amino acids. The DNA of the CDR3 is TGCGCCAGCAGCTTAAGCGGAACGGAGCAGTTCTTC. This sequence encodes CASSLSGTEQFF.

This clonotype was picked up a small number of times. This may arise from a read error, as a much more abundant clone is one base away. The J gene is TRBJ2-1, the V gene TRBV24-1, with 7 bases matching TRBD2. The germline gives CDR1 KGHDR, CDR2 SFDVKD. CDR3 length: 16 amino acids. After removal of 2 bases from V and 7 bases from J, the junction contained 10 bases not matched to a gene. The CDR3 sequence: CATSDSLVGGWNEQFF. The DNA of the CDR3 is TGTGCCACCAGTGATTCCCTGGTGGGGGGGTGGAATGAGCAGTTCTTC.

The table lists this clonotype with a few counts. A much larger clone differs from this one at a single base, so this may be a read error. The chain has TRBV7-2 and TRBJ2-7, with TRBD1 as a possible D gene (6 bases). Trimming shortened V by 5 bases and J by 9 bases, and 23 bases separated the two germline ends. This CDR3 region has 15 residues. The germline V gene encodes CDR1 SGHTA and CDR2 FQGNSA. The CDR3 DNA is TGTGCCAGCAGCAATTCCGGGACATGGATCCACGGGCAGTACTTC. It specifies CASSNSGTWIHGQYF.

As regards this clonotype: This may come from a read error, since a much larger clone is one base off. This sequence joins TRBV20-1 and TRBJ2-7; D not resolved. The CDR3 sequence is 10 residues long. Germline assignment: CDR1 DFQATT and CDR2 SNEGSKA (reference sequence). The CDR3 reads CGARVDEQYF. CDR3 DNA sequence: TGCGGTGCTAGAGTCGACGAGCAGTACTTC.

Concerning this clonotype itself: This could be a read error, since a much larger clone is one nucleotide away. The V and J genes are TRBV6-1 and TRBJ1-2; no clear D. From germline, CDR1 is MNHNS and CDR2 SASEGT. CDR3 length: 13 residues. Trimming left V 6 bases short and J 1 base short, with 9 bases between. The CDR3 region has the DNA TGTGCCAGCAGGGTCGCGATTAACTATGGCTACACCTTC. The encoded protein is CASRVAINYGYTF.

V and J are TRBV10-3 and TRBJ2-5, with D possibly TRBD2 on 6 matching bases. This CDR3 contains 15 residues. Per germline, CDR1 ENHRY and CDR2 SYGVKD. V was cut by 2 bases and J by 1 base, with 11 bases left in between. CDR3 amino acids: CAISEGWGVQETQYF. CDR3 DNA sequence: TGTGCCATCAGTGAGGGTTGGGGGGTCCAAGAGACCCAGTACTTC.

This clonotype was detected ten times or more. The gene calls are TRBV30 and TRBJ1-2; no firm D call. V was clipped by 6 bases and J by 8 bases, with 19 bases between them. CDR1 and CDR2 (germline): GTSNPN, SVGIG (reference sequence). This CDR3 is 13 amino acids long. CDR3 in amino acids: CACQLNPGSGYTF. The CDR3 coding sequence is TGTGCCTGCCAATTAAACCCGGGAAGCGGCTACACCTTC.

This clonotype was observed once. At one end the junction does not follow the germline gene, possibly because of a read error. The chain combines TRBV7-6 with TRBJ1-6; D uncertain. The CDR3 covers 13 residues. Looked up from germline, CDR1 is SGHVS and CDR2 is FNYEAQ. This CDR3 is CASSISKASPPHF. CDR3 in DNA: TGTGCCAGCAGCATCTCTAAAGCTTCACCCCCCCACTTT. Full variable domain (outside the CDR3, taken from reference TRBV7-6 and TRBJ1-6): GAGVSQSPRYKVTKRGQDVALRCDPISGHVSLYWYRQALGQGPEFLTYFNYEAQQDKSGLPNDRFSAERPEGSISTLTIQRTEQRDSAMYRCASSISKASPPHFGNGTRLTVT.

This clonotype was detected ten times or more. This chain joins TRBV5-1 and TRBJ2-5, with 10 bases lining up with TRBD2. The CDR3 runs 16 residues. V gave up 4 bases and J gave up 5 bases; unmatched junction bases: 11. Germline values: CDR1 SGHRS, CDR2 YFSETQ. For the CDR3, the DNA is TGCGCCAGCAGCCTCCAGCCAGCGGGGGGGCCTGAGACCCAGTACTTC. It specifies CASSLQPAGGPETQYF.

The V gene is TRBV7-9, the J gene TRBJ1-3; no definite D call. Per germline, CDR1 SEHNR and CDR2 FQNEAQ (reference sequence). V was clipped by 5 bases and J by 2 bases, with 16 bases between them. The CDR3 length is 16 residues. In DNA, the CDR3 is TGTGCCAGCAGCGCTCTCGAAGACGTGACTGGAAACACCATATATTTT. Its protein is CASSALEDVTGNTIYF.

In its sample, this clonotype was seen a few times. The CDR3 sequence is CASGLVFGTPLHF. The CDR3 region has the DNA TGTGCTAGTGGTTTGGTATTCGGGACACCCCTCCACTTT. V gene TRBV12-5 combines with J gene TRBJ1-6; D remains ambiguous. The CDR3 has 13 residues. The ends were cut back, 0 bases at V and 11 bases at J, with 8 bases in the middle. Per germline, CDR1 LGHNT and CDR2 FRNRAP.

This clonotype appeared many times. The chain links TRBV6-6 to TRBJ2-1; D perhaps matches TRBD1 (6 bases). This CDR3 is 13 amino acids long. CDR1 is MNHNY, CDR2 SVGAGI, per germline (reference sequence). V dropped 9 bases and J dropped 2 bases, with 11 bases sitting between them. Here the CDR3 DNA reads TGTGCCAGTTCGACAGGAGCCTACAATGAGCAGTTCTTC. Amino acid sequence: CASSTGAYNEQFF.

In the case of this clonotype: A read error may explain this, as a much larger clone is one base away. This rearrangement joins TRBV7-3 to TRBJ2-5, with a weak D call TRBD1 (5 bases). The end of the DNA is better explained by TRBJ2-7, so the J call may be wrong. The CDR3 sequence is 15 residues long. Germline CDR1 SGHTA, CDR2 FQGTGA. The CDR3, as DNA: TGTGCCAGCAGCTCCCGTGGGGCAGGGTTGGACGAGCAGTACTTC. The encoded protein is CASSSRGAGLDEQYF.

The rearrangement joins TRBV25-1 to TRBJ2-7; TRBD2 aligns across 10 bases. J was trimmed by 2 bases and V by 10 bases; bases with no gene match: 5. CDR3 size: 13 residues. Germline CDR1 is MGHDK and CDR2 is SYGVNS. This CDR3 reads CATGTSAAYEQYF. The CDR3 DNA sequence: TGTGCCACCGGGACTAGCGCAGCCTACGAGCAGTACTTC.

This clonotype was picked up many times. The J gene is TRBJ2-3, the V gene TRBV11-3, with TRBD1 matching 11 bases. Germline-derived CDR1 and CDR2 are SGHNT and YENEEA. V lost 5 bases to trimming and J lost 3 bases; unmatched junction nucleotides: 10. The CDR3 length is 17 residues. This CDR3 reads CASSPRRGTGGTDTQYF. DNA for the CDR3: TGTGCCAGCAGCCCCCGAAGGGGGACAGGGGGTACAGATACGCAGTATTTT.